The TCR beta chain described here comes from a study of T cell repertoires in cytomegalovirus infection. Study as a whole: Public TCR beta signatures provided an indication of both CMV infection and a matching HLA type.

There are many counts of this clonotype. The antigen remains undetermined. Germline CDR1 and CDR2: KGHSH and LQKENI. Trimming left V 1 base short and J 5 bases short, with 3 bases between. The CDR3 extends over 12 amino acids. MiXCR was run by TCRdb on the reads, yielding one entry per CDR3 protein. Among about 360,000 distinct CDR3 sequences listed, over 15% were seen once. Study observations and caveats: Cumulated frequencies of public TCR beta families served to identify carriers of CMV plus the relevant HLA.

Sequencing input: PBMCs. The chain employs TRBV18 and TRBJ2-1; D not certain. This sequence originates from a human donor in good health (CMV status not recorded). Some clones in this sample may be carry-over from other donors' samples. CDR3 loop: CASSPRDNEQFF. CDR3 DNA sequence: TGTGCCAGCTCACCACGAGACAATGAGCAGTTCTTC.